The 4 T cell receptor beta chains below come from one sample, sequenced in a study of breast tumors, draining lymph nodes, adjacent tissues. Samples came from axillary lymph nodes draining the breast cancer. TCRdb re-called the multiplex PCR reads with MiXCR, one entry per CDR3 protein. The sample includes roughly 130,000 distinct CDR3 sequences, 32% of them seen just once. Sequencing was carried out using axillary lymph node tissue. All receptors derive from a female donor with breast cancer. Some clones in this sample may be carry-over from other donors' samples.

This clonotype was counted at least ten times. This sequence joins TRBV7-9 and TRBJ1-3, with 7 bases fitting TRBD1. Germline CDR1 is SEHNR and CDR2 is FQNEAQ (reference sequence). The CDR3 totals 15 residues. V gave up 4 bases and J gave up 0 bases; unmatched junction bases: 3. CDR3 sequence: CASSSGQTSGNTIYF. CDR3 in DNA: TGTGCCAGCAGCTCGGGACAGACCTCTGGAAACACCATATATTTT.

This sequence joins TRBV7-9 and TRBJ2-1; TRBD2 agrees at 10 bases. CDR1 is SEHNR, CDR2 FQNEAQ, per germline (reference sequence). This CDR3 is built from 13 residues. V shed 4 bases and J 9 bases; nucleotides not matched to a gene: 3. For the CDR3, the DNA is TGTGCCAGCAGCTCTAGCGGGGGACCTGAGCAGTTCTTC. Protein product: CASSSSGGPEQFF.

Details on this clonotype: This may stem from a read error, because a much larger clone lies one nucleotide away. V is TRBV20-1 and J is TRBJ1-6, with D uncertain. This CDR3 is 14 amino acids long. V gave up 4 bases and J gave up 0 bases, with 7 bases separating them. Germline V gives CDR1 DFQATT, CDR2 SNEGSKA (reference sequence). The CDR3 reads CSAKWCSYNSPLHF. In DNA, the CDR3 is TGCAGTGCTAAATGGTGCTCCTATAATTCACCCCTCCACTTT.

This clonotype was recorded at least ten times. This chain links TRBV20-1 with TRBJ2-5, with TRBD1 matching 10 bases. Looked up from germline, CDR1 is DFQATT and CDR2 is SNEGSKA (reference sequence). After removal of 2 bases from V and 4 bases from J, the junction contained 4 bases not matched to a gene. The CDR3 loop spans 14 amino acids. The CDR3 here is CSARPGQGGETQYF. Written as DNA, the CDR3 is TGCAGTGCTAGACCAGGACAGGGGGGAGAGACCCAGTACTTC.